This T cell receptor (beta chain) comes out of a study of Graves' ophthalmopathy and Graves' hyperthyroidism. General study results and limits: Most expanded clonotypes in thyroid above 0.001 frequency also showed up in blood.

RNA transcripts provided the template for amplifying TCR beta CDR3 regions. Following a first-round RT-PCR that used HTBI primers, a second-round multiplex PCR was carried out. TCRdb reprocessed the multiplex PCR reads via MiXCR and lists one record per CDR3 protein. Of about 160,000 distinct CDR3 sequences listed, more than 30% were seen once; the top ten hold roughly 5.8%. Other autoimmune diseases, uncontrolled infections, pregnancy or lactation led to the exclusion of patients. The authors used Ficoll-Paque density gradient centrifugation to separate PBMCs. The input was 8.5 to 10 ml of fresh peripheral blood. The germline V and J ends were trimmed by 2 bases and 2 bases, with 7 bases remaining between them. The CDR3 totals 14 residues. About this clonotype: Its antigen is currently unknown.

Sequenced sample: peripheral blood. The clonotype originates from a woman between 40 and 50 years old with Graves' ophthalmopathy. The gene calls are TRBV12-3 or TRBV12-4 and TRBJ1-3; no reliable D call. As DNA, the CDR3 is TGTGCCAGCAGTTTATGGCAGGCTGGAAACACCATATATTTT. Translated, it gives CASSLWQAGNTIYF.